These T cell receptor beta chains were read from a single sample in a study of T cell repertoires in cytomegalovirus infection. TCRdb processed the reads anew with MiXCR; each CDR3 protein has one entry. The sample has more than 400,000 distinct CDR3 sequences, approximately 26% seen once. Sequencing was performed on PBMCs. These receptors came from a human donor in good health (CMV status not recorded). Some clones in this sample may be carry-over from other donors' samples. CDR3s include the opening cysteine and the closing phenylalanine or tryptophan. D genes are given only for firm matches. Not all rows give a size; the values are once, few, many and, for expanded clones, a class.

cdr3_length d_call j_call clone_size v_call cdr3_nt cdr3_aa
16 NA TRBJ2-2 NA TRBV7-3 TGTGCCAGCAGCTTAAACCGGGCAGCGAACACCGGGGAGCTGTTTTTT CASSLNRAANTGELFF
16 TRBD2 TRBJ2-1 NA TRBV7-9 TGTGCCAGCAGCCGGTTCAGCGGGAGGAAAAACAATGAGCAGTTCTTC CASSRFSGRKNNEQFF
15 NA TRBJ1-5 NA TRBV6-5 TGTGCCAGCAGCCCTCAAGGGGGACCGCATCAGCCCCAGCGTTTT CASSPQGGPHQPQRF
14 TRBD1 TRBJ1-5 NA TRBV29-1 TGCAGCGCCGGGACAGGGAGGGGCAATCAGCCCCAGCATTTT CSAGTGRGNQPQHF
14 NA TRBJ1-1 NA TRBV11-3 TGTGCCAGCAGCTTACCTCCAGCGGGCACTGAAGCTTTCTTT CASSLPPAGTEAFF
15 NA TRBJ1-5 many TRBV7-2 TGTGCCAGCAGCTCCCAATTAAATAGCAATCAGCCCCAGCATTTT CASSSQLNSNQPQHF
15 TRBD2 TRBJ2-1 NA TRBV11-2 TGTGCCAGCAGCTCGCAAGGACTAGCGTCCAATGAGCAGTTCTTC CASSSQGLASNEQFF
15 NA TRBJ2-7 many TRBV7-2 TGTGCCAGCAGCTTACGTTTGGGCCGGACCTATGAGCAGTACTTC CASSLRLGRTYEQYF
15 NA TRBJ2-5 NA TRBV6-1 TGTGCCAGCAGCTGGGGCCTAGCCGGCGATGGGGCCCAGTACTTC CASSWGLAGDGAQYF
14 TRBD2 TRBJ2-2 many TRBV27 TGTGCCAGCAGACTAGCGGGAGGCACCGGGGAGCTGTTTTTT CASRLAGGTGELFF
14 NA TRBJ1-5 few TRBV10-3 TGTGCCATCAGTCAATCTGAGAGCAGTCAGCCCCAGCATTTT CAISQSESSQPQHF
15 NA TRBJ2-3 NA TRBV5-4 TGTGCCAGCAGCCCGCGGGGACCCACCACAGATACGCAGTATTTT CASSPRGPTTDTQYF
13 NA TRBJ1-1 NA TRBV20-1 TGCAGTGCCCCCGTGGCAGGGGACACTGAAGCTTTCTTT CSAPVAGDTEAFF
15 NA TRBJ1-4 NA TRBV30 TGTGCCTGGAGTGCTATGCAGGGATTGAATGAAAAACTGTTTTTT CAWSAMQGLNEKLFF
14 TRBD2 TRBJ2-2 NA TRBV5-6 TGTGCCAGCAGCTTGGGACTAGCCATCGGGGAGCTGTTTTTT CASSLGLAIGELFF
15 TRBD1 TRBJ1-3 few TRBV5-4 TGTGCCAGCAGCTCCGGACAGGACTCTGGAAACACCATATATTTT CASSSGQDSGNTIYF
13 NA TRBJ1-5 NA TRBV28 TGTGCCAGCAGTCTGGAAAGTTTTCAGCCCCAGCATTTT CASSLESFQPQHF
13 NA TRBJ2-7 few TRBV10-3 TGTGCCATCAGGCCGGAGCGGACCTACGAGCAGTACTTC CAIRPERTYEQYF